A selection of T cell receptor beta chains follows, all from one sample in a study of shared clonotypes between healthy human individuals. Only in-frame clones appear in the TCRdb table, and some are missing; sequencing was by immunoSEQ multiplex PCR. The table has a few million clones, roughly 92% seen once. The specimen sequenced was naive CD4+ T cells sorted from blood. These receptors originate from a man aged 18 to 29 in good health. CDR3s include the opening cysteine and the closing phenylalanine or tryptophan. D genes are given only for firm matches. The size field is filled for only some rows; it gives once, few, many or a size class.

abundance: -
d_gene: -
j_gene: TRBJ1-6
v_gene: TRBV6-1
len: 16
CDR3nt: TGTGCCAGCAGTGCCCTAGCGGGACAAAAAGTTTCACCCCTCCACTTT
CDR3aa: CASSALAGQKVSPLHF

abundance: -
d_gene: -
j_gene: TRBJ1-6
v_gene: TRBV27
len: 14
CDR3nt: TGTGCCAGCAGGGGGGGCTACTATAATTCACCCCTCCACTTT
CDR3aa: CASRGGYYNSPLHF

abundance: -
d_gene: TRBD1
j_gene: TRBJ1-4
v_gene: TRBV7-2
len: 15
CDR3nt: TGTGCCAGCAGCGCCAGACAGGGTCCAGGGGAAAAACTGTTTTTT
CDR3aa: CASSARQGPGEKLFF

abundance: -
d_gene: -
j_gene: TRBJ1-2
v_gene: TRBV6-1
len: 13
CDR3nt: TGTGCCAGCAGTACCCAGGTGAACTATGGCTACACCTTC
CDR3aa: CASSTQVNYGYTF

abundance: -
d_gene: -
j_gene: TRBJ1-1
v_gene: TRBV30
len: 13
CDR3nt: TGTGCCTGGAGTGTACAGGGTAGGACTGAAGCTTTCTTT
CDR3aa: CAWSVQGRTEAFF

abundance: -
d_gene: -
j_gene: TRBJ1-6
v_gene: TRBV27
len: 13
CDR3nt: TGTGCCAGCAGTTCAAGAAGTAATTCACCCCTCCACTTT
CDR3aa: CASSSRSNSPLHF

abundance: -
d_gene: -
j_gene: TRBJ2-5
v_gene: TRBV5-1
len: 15
CDR3nt: TGCGCCAGCAGCTTGGCCGTGGACAAACAGGAGACCCAGTACTTC
CDR3aa: CASSLAVDKQETQYF

abundance: once
d_gene: TRBD1
j_gene: TRBJ1-2
v_gene: TRBV27
len: 14
CDR3nt: TGTGCCAGCAGCTTCTCGGACAGGGGAGGTGGCTACACCTTC
CDR3aa: CASSFSDRGGGYTF

abundance: -
d_gene: -
j_gene: TRBJ2-7
v_gene: TRBV11-2
len: 15
CDR3nt: TGTGCCAGCAGCTTAGATTCGGGCAGGAGTGGAGGGCAATACTTC
CDR3aa: CASSLDSGRSGGQYF

abundance: -
d_gene: -
j_gene: TRBJ1-4
v_gene: TRBV19
len: 14
CDR3nt: TGTGCCAGTAGTAGCTCGGGACACTCAGAAAAACTGTTTTTT
CDR3aa: CASSSSGHSEKLFF

abundance: -
d_gene: -
j_gene: TRBJ2-7
v_gene: TRBV7-2
len: 16
CDR3nt: TGTGCCAGCAGCATTATGGGAGCGGGACACAACTACGAGCAGTACTTC
CDR3aa: CASSIMGAGHNYEQYF

abundance: -
d_gene: -
j_gene: TRBJ1-3
v_gene: TRBV19
len: 15
CDR3nt: TGTGCCAGTAGTATGGGGGGAAGCTCTGGAAACACCATATATTTT
CDR3aa: CASSMGGSSGNTIYF

abundance: -
d_gene: TRBD1
j_gene: TRBJ1-5
v_gene: TRBV6-1
len: 14
CDR3nt: TGTGCCAGCAACGGACAGGGGGGCAATCAGCCCCAGCATTTT
CDR3aa: CASNGQGGNQPQHF

abundance: -
d_gene: -
j_gene: TRBJ1-1
v_gene: TRBV12-5
len: 14
CDR3nt: TGTGCTAGTGGTTCCGGGGACCACAGGACTGAAGCTTTCTTT
CDR3aa: CASGSGDHRTEAFF

abundance: -
d_gene: -
j_gene: TRBJ2-2
v_gene: TRBV5-1
len: 12
CDR3nt: TGCGCCAGCAGCTTGGGGTCCGGGGAGCTGTTTTTT
CDR3aa: CASSLGSGELFF

abundance: -
d_gene: TRBD1
j_gene: TRBJ2-5
v_gene: TRBV5-1
len: 12
CDR3nt: TGCGCCAGCAGCCGACAGGGCGAGACCCAGTACTTC
CDR3aa: CASSRQGETQYF

abundance: -
d_gene: TRBD1
j_gene: TRBJ2-5
v_gene: TRBV5-1
len: 16
CDR3nt: TGCGCCAGCAGCCGGACAGGGGGCTCTCTTCAAGAGACCCAGTACTTC
CDR3aa: CASSRTGGSLQETQYF

abundance: -
d_gene: TRBD1
j_gene: TRBJ1-2
v_gene: TRBV7-2
len: 14
CDR3nt: TGTGCCAGCAGCTCCCGCAGGGGGCAGGGAGGCTACACCTTC
CDR3aa: CASSSRRGQGGYTF